This T cell receptor beta chain was identified in a study of PD-L1 blockade in urothelial cancer. About the research overall: T cells were counted in tumor samples, and the median count was approximately 1,500.

In FFPE tumors, DNA was quantified by means of amplified housekeeping genes. Only in-frame clones appear in the TCRdb table, and some are missing; sequencing was by immunoSEQ multiplex PCR. The sample yields 35,000 to 40,000 clones, roughly 36% seen once. J was trimmed by 1 base and V by 3 bases; bases with no gene match: 5. The CDR3 spans 16 residues. Germline CDR1 SGDLS, CDR2 YYNGEE. This clone was seen only a few times. Antigen specificity is unknown. Study-level findings and limits: Tumor-infiltrating T lymphocytes were more abundant in patients with durable benefit.

The sequences come from tumor tissue, collected before atezolizumab (anti-PD-L1) treatment. This sequence originates from a man aged 55 to 70 with urothelial cancer. The genes are TRBV9 and TRBJ2-1; 9 nucleotides agree with TRBD1. The CDR3 sequence is CASSGTGGASYNEQFF. DNA for the CDR3: TGTGCCAGCAGCGGAACAGGGGGCGCGTCCTACAATGAGCAGTTCTTC.